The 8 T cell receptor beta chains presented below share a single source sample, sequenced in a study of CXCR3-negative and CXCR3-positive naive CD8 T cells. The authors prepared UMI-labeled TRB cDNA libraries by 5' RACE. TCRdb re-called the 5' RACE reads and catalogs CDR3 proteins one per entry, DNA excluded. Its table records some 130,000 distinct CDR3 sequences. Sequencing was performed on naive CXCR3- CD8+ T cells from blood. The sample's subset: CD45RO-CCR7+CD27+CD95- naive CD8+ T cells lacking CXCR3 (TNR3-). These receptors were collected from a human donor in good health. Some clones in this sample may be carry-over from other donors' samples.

The CDR3 protein is CASSNTGIKPIEQYF. The V gene is TRBV21-1, the J gene TRBJ2-7; no DNA is available, so the TRBD1 call from TCRdb remains unchecked. TRBV21-1 is an annotated pseudogene. CDR3 length equals 15 residues.

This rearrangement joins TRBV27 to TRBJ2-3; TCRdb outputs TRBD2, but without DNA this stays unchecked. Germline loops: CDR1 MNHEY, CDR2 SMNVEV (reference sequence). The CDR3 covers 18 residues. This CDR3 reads CASSSPTSLMRSTDTQYF.

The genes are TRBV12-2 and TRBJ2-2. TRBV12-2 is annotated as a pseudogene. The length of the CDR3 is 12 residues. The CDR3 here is CASRRRAGELFF.

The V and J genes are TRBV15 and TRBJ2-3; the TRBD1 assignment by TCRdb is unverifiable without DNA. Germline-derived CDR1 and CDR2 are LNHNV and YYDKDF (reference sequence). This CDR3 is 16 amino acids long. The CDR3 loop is CATSYLQTGGTDTQYF.

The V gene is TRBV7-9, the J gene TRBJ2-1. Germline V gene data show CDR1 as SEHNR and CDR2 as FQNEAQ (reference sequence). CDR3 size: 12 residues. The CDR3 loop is CASSFGYNEQFF.

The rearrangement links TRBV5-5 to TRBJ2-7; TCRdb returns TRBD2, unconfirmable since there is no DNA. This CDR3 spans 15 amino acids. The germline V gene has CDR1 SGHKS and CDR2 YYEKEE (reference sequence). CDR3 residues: CASSSRLAGGTEQYF.

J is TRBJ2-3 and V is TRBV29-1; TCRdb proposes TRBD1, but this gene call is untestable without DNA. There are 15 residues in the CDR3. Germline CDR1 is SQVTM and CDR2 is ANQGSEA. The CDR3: CSVTGTGLSTDTQYF.

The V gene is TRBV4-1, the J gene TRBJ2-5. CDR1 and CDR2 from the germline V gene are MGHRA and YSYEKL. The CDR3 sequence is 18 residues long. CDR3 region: CASSQEMSFAGPQETQYF.